This TCR beta chain was obtained from a study of PD-1 blockade in classical Hodgkin lymphoma. In germline, CDR1 is SGDLS, CDR2 YYNGEE. The CDR3 contains 15 residues. Trimming took 5 bases from V and 2 from J, leaving 16 bases between them. Relapses following autologous stem cell transplantation were seen in all patients, with brentuximab vedotin exposure varying. Produced via immunoSEQ multiplex PCR; TCRdb's table is partial and in-frame only. Of around 7,500 clones listed, about 75% are singletons. The V and J genes are TRBV9 and TRBJ2-5; D gene unclear. The sequence was collected from a human donor with classical Hodgkin lymphoma. The specimen was peripheral blood mononuclear cells (PBMCs), collected before the second cycle of nivolumab. For the CDR3, the DNA is TGTGCCAGCAGGCTCTCCCGGGTCTTTCAAGAGACCCAGTACTTC. Its protein product is CASRLSRVFQETQYF.